This TCR beta chain was captured in a study of T cell repertoires in cytomegalovirus infection. Study at large: Through public TCR beta signatures, both CMV infection and matching HLA type were indicated.

This clonotype has more than one count but fewer than ten. TCRdb re-analysed the reads in MiXCR, keeping a single row per CDR3 protein. The data show 680,000 or so distinct CDR3 sequences, 35% to 45% seen once. The sequenced sample was PBMCs. This receptor was identified in a human donor in good health (CMV status not recorded). Some clones in this sample may be carry-over from other donors' samples.

This chain's CDR3 is CASSFPGDSYEQYF. The CDR3 nucleotides read TGTGCCAGCAGCTTTCCGGGCGACTCCTACGAGCAGTACTTC. The chain joins TRBV7-2 to TRBJ2-7; D call uncertain. From germline, CDR1 is SGHTA and CDR2 FQGNSA. With 3 bases removed from V and 0 bases from J, the gap between germline ends came to 9 bases. This CDR3 is 14 amino acids long. Variable domain in full (rest from reference TRBV7-2 and TRBJ2-7): GAGVSQSPSNKVTEKGKDVELRCDPISGHTALYWYRQSLGQGLEFLIYFQGNSAPDKSGLPSDRFSAERTGGSVSTLTIQRTQQEDSAVYLCASSFPGDSYEQYFGPGTRLTVT.